The 15 T cell receptor beta chains below all came from one sample that was sequenced in a study of long-term antiretroviral therapy in people with HIV. Assay version v3.0 of immunoSEQ was used, and it was run at survey level. Profiled with immunoSEQ multiplex PCR; TCRdb holds only in-frame clones, not every one. The sample shows some 28,000 clones, about 94% of them seen only once. The sample here was unsorted PBMCs, taken 6.2 years after starting antiretroviral therapy. All receptors come from a man aged 35 to 55 with HIV.

J is TRBJ1-1 and V is TRBV28, with D possibly being TRBD1 (5 bases). V gave up 7 bases and J gave up 1 base, with 22 bases separating them. The CDR3 runs 17 residues. From germline, CDR1 is MDHEN and CDR2 SYDVKM. This CDR3 is CASISGTARRANTEAFF. CDR3 nucleotides: TGTGCCAGCATCTCCGGGACGGCCCGCCGGGCGAACACTGAAGCTTTCTTT.

The chain has TRBV9 and TRBJ1-1, with D unresolved. Trimming stripped 3 bases from V and 0 bases from J, with 6 bases between. This CDR3 spans 13 amino acids. Germline CDR1 and CDR2: SGDLS and YYNGEE. The DNA of the CDR3 is TGTGCCAGCAGCGGGGGATTGAACACTGAAGCTTTCTTT. Protein: CASSGGLNTEAFF.

About this clone: It is unclear where the CDR3 begins or ends on the DNA, so no DNA is shown, and the CDR3 is as TCRdb lists it. The chain couples TRBV21-1 to TRBJ2-7. TRBV21-1 is given as a pseudogene. The length of the CDR3 is 15 amino acids, counting both ends. Here the CDR3 reads CASSVGHGSSYEQYF.

In this sample, this clone turned up once. This sequence joins TRBV10-3 and TRBJ2-1; D gene ambiguous. This CDR3 contains 14 residues. The germline V gene has CDR1 ENHRY and CDR2 SYGVKD. V lost 6 bases, J lost 0 bases, and 9 bases lay in between. The CDR3 reads CAIRSAYSYNEQFF. The DNA of the CDR3 is TGTGCCATCAGGTCCGCCTACTCCTACAATGAGCAGTTCTTC.

This clone was detected only once. V is TRBV6-1 and J is TRBJ2-7, with a weak D call TRBD1 (5 bases). V dropped 6 bases and J dropped 4 bases, with 10 bases sitting between them. The CDR3 runs to 12 residues. Germline V lookup: CDR1 MNHNS, CDR2 SASEGT. The CDR3 DNA reads as TGTGCCAGCAGGATACAGGAATACGAGCAGTACTTC. It is translated as CASRIQEYEQYF.

The rearrangement links TRBV5-6 to TRBJ2-2; the D gene is possibly TRBD1 (6 bases). This CDR3 is 16 amino acids long. V was cut by 0 bases and J by 4 bases, with 13 bases left in between. Germline lookup yields CDR1 SGHDT and CDR2 YYEEEE. CDR3 sequence (DNA): TGTGCCAGCAGCTTGGCCATGGGGGCCGTCACCGGGGAGCTGTTTTTT. Protein: CASSLAMGAVTGELFF.

The chain recombines TRBV7-9 with TRBJ2-3, with D possibly being TRBD1 or TRBD2 (5 bases each). Trimming took off 1 base at V and 8 bases at J, with 13 bases between the two ends. Germline-derived CDR1 and CDR2 are SEHNR and FQNEAQ (reference sequence). This CDR3 has 14 residues. CDR3 in amino acids: CASSLDLGTGTQYF. The CDR3 bases are TGTGCCAGCAGCTTAGATCTAGGGACCGGTACGCAGTATTTT.

This chain connects TRBV18 to TRBJ2-7; tentatively, D is TRBD1 (5 bases). Trimming stripped 3 bases from V and 1 base from J, with 16 bases between. CDR1 is KGHSH, CDR2 LQKENI, per germline. The CDR3 is made up of 16 amino acids. CDR3 nucleotide sequence: TGTGCCAGCTCACCCCGGAGTGCAGGGCTTTCCTACGAGCAGTACTTC. It codes for CASSPRSAGLSYEQYF.

This chain links TRBV19 with TRBJ2-5, with 11 positions matching TRBD1. This CDR3 is 16 amino acids long. The ends lost 5 bases at V and 2 bases at J; junction bases unmatched: 7. Germline assignment: CDR1 LNHDA and CDR2 SQIVND (reference sequence). CDR3 residues: CASSPRTGGKQETQYF. CDR3 nucleotides: TGTGCCAGTAGTCCGCGGACAGGGGGCAAACAAGAGACCCAGTACTTC.

The rearrangement links TRBV6-1 to TRBJ1-1; 8 bases align to TRBD1. The V segment lost 6 bases and the J segment 3 bases; nucleotides outside the gene matches: 6. Germline V gene data show CDR1 as MNHNS and CDR2 as SASEGT. The CDR3 is made up of 14 amino acids. The CDR3 reads CASRDRASYTEAFF. Written as DNA, the CDR3 is TGTGCCAGCAGGGACAGGGCATCTTACACTGAAGCTTTCTTT.

The chain recombines TRBV18 with TRBJ2-2, with a tentative D call TRBD2 (5 bases). From germline, CDR1 is KGHSH and CDR2 LQKENI. V was clipped by 3 bases and J by 2 bases, with 16 bases between them. The CDR3 spans 17 residues. The CDR3 region is CASSPLRDLPNTGELFF. As DNA, the CDR3 is TGTGCCAGCTCACCCCTCCGGGATCTCCCAAACACCGGGGAGCTGTTTTTT.

The rearrangement joins TRBV4-2 to TRBJ2-7; the match to TRBD2 covers 12 bases. Germline V CDR1 and CDR2: LGHNA, YNFKEQ. With 0 bases clipped from V and 6 bases from J, the junction kept 3 bases outside the gene matches. The CDR3 loop spans 15 amino acids. CDR3 sequence (DNA): TGTGCCAGCAGCCAAGACCTAGCGGGAGGGCCCGAGCAGTACTTC. Encoded protein: CASSQDLAGGPEQYF.

The chain joins TRBV7-9 to TRBJ1-1, with a possible D match to TRBD1 (5 bases). The CDR3 has 13 amino acids. The germline V gene encodes CDR1 SEHNR and CDR2 FQNEAQ (reference sequence). Trimming shortened V by 5 bases and J by 3 bases, and 10 bases separated the two germline ends. The CDR3 region has the DNA TGTGCCAGCAGCCCCACGGGGGACACTGAAGCTTTCTTT. As protein: CASSPTGDTEAFF.

The CDR3 region has the DNA TGTGCCAGCAGCTTTGGGGGATACGAGCAGTACTTC. Translated: CASSFGGYEQYF. V usage is TRBV5-5 and J usage is TRBJ2-7; D could derive from TRBD1 or TRBD2 (5 bases each). V shed 2 bases and J shed 4 bases, with 7 bases lying between them. Germline V gives CDR1 SGHKS, CDR2 YYEKEE (reference sequence). The CDR3 extends over 12 amino acids.

The chain carries TRBV9 and TRBJ1-1; the D gene is possibly TRBD1 (6 bases). This CDR3 has 11 amino acids. V gave up 3 bases and J gave up 11 bases, with 11 bases separating them. The germline V gene encodes CDR1 SGDLS and CDR2 YYNGEE. CDR3 amino acids: CASSGDIGAFF. The CDR3, as DNA: TGTGCCAGCAGCGGGGACATTGGGGCTTTCTTT. Using reference TRBV9 and TRBJ1-1 for the parts outside the CDR3, the full variable domain is DSGVTQTPKHLITATGQRVTLRCSPRSGDLSVYWYQQSLDQGLQFLIQYYNGEERAKGNILERFSAQQFPDLHSELNLSSLELGDSALYFCASSGDIGAFFGQGTRLTVV.